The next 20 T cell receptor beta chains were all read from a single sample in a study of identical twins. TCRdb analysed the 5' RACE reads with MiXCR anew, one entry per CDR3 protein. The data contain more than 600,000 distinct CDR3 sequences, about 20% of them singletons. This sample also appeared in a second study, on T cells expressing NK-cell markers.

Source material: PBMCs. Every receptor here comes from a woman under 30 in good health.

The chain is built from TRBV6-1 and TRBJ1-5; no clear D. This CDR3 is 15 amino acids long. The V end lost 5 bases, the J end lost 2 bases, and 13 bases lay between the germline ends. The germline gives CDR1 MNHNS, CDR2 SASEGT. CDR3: CASSKGLEGNQPQHF. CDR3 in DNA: TGTGCCAGCAGTAAAGGACTCGAGGGCAATCAGCCCCAGCATTTT.

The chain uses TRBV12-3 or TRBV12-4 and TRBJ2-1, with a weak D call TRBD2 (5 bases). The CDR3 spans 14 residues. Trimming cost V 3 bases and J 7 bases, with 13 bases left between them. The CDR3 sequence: CASSFWQERNEQFF. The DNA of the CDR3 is TGTGCCAGCAGTTTCTGGCAGGAGCGGAATGAGCAGTTCTTC.

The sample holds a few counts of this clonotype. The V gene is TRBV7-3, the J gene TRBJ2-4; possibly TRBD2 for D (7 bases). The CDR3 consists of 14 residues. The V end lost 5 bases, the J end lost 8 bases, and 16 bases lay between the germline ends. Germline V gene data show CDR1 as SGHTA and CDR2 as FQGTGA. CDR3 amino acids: CASSLLGGGDIQYF. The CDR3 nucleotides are TGTGCCAGCAGCCTTCTAGGGGGGGGAGACATTCAGTACTTC.

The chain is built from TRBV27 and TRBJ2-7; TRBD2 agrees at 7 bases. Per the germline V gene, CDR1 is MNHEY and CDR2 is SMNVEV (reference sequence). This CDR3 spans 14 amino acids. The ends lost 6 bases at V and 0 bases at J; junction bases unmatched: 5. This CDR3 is CASRSLAASYEQYF. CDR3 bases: TGTGCCAGCAGGTCTCTAGCGGCCTCCTACGAGCAGTACTTC.

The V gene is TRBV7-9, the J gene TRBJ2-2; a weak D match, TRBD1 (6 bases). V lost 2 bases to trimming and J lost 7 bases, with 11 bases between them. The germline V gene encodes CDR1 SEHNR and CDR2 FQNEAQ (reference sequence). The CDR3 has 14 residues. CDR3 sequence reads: CASSLQGKDGELFF. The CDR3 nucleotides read TGTGCCAGCAGCTTACAGGGGAAGGACGGGGAGCTGTTTTTT.

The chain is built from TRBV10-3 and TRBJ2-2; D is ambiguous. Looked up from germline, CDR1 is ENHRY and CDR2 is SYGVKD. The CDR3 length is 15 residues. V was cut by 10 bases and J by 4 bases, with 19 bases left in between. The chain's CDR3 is CASALKVDRTGELFF. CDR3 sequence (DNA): TGTGCCAGCGCCCTGAAAGTGGATCGCACCGGGGAGCTGTTTTTT.

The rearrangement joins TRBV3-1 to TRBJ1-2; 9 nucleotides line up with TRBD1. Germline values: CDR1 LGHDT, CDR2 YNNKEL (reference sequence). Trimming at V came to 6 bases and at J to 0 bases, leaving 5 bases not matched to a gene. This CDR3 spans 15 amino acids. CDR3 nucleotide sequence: TGTGCCAGCAGGACTACAGGGGGCCCTAACTATGGCTACACCTTC. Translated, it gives CASRTTGGPNYGYTF.

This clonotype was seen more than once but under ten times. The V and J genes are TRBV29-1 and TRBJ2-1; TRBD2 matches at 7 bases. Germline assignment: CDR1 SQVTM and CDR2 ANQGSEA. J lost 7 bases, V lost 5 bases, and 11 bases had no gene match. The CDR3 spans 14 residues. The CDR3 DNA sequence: TGCAGCGTTCATGGGCCCTCCGGGGGGAATGAGCAGTTCTTC. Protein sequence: CSVHGPSGGNEQFF.

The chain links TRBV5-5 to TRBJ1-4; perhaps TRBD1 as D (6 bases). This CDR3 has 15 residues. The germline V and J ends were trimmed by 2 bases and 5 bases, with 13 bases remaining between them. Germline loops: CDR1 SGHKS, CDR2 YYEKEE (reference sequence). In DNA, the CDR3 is TGTGCCAGCAGCTTATTGGGACACACGAATGAAAAACTGTTTTTT. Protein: CASSLLGHTNEKLFF.

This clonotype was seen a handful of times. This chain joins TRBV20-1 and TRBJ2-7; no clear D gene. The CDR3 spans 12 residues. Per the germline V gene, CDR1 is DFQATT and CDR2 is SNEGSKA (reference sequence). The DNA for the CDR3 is TGCAGCGCCGAGCGAGTACCCTACGAGCAGTACTTC. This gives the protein CSAERVPYEQYF.

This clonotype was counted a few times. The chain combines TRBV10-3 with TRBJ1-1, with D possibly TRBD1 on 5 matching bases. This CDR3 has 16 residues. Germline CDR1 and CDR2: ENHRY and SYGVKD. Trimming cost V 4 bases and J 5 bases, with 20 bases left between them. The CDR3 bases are TGTGCCATCAGTGGTCGGATAACAGGTGTAGATACTGAAGCTTTCTTT. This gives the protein CAISGRITGVDTEAFF.

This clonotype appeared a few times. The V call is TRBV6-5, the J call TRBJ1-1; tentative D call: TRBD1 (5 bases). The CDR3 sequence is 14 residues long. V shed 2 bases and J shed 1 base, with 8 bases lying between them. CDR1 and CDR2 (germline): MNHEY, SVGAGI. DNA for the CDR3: TGTGCCAGCAGTTACAGGGGCCAGAACACTGAAGCTTTCTTT. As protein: CASSYRGQNTEAFF.

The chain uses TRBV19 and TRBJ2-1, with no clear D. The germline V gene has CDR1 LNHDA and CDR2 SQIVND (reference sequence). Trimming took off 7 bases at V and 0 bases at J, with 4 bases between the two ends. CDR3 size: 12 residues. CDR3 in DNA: TGTGCCAGTAAGGGCTCCTACAATGAGCAGTTCTTC. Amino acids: CASKGSYNEQFF.

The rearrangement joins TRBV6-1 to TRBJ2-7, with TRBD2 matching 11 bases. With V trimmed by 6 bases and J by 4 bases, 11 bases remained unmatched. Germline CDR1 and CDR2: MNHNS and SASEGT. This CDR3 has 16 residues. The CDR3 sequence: CASSLGLLAGGYEQYF. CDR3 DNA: TGTGCCAGCAGCCTCGGGTTGCTAGCGGGAGGTTACGAGCAGTACTTC.

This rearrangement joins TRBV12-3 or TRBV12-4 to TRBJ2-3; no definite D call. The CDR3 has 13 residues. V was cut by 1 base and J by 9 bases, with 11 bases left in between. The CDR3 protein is CASSLGQVGTQYF. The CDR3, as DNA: TGTGCCAGCAGTTTAGGGCAGGTGGGGACGCAGTATTTT.

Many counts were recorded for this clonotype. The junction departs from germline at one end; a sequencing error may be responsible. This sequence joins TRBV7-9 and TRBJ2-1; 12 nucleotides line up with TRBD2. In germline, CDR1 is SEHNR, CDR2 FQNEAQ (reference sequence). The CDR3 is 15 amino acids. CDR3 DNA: TGCGCCAGCAGCTTGGGGGGACTAGCGGGCGGTGAGCAGTTCTTC. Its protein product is CASSLGGLAGGEQFF.

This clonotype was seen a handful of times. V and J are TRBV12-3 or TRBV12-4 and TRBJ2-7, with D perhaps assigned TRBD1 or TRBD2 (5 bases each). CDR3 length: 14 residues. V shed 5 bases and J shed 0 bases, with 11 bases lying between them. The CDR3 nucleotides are TGTGCCAGCAGTCCGGGACGGTTCTCCTACGAGCAGTACTTC. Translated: CASSPGRFSYEQYF.

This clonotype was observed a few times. This CDR3 reads CATYFDYEQYF. The CDR3 DNA is TGTGCCACCTATTTTGACTACGAGCAGTACTTC. The genes are TRBV6-5 and TRBJ2-7; D is undetermined. CDR1 MNHEY and CDR2 SVGAGI come from the germline V gene. The CDR3 is 11 residues long. Trimming shortened V by 10 bases and J by 3 bases, and 10 bases separated the two germline ends.

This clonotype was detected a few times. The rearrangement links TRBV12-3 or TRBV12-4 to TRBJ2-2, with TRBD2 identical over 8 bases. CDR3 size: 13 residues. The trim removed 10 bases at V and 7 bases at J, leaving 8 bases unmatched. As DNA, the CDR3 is TGTGCCACCTCGACTAGCGTGGTCGGGGAGCTGTTTTTT. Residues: CATSTSVVGELFF.

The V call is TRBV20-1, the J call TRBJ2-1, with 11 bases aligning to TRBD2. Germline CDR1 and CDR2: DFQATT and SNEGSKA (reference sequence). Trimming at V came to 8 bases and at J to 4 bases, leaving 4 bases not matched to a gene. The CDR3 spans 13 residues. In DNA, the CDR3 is TGCAGTCCCCGGACTAGCGGGTACAATGAGCAGTTCTTC. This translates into CSPRTSGYNEQFF.